This is a list of T cell receptor beta chains from one sample in a study of T cells after posttransplantation cyclophosphamide. Profiling relied on immunoSEQ multiplex PCR, and the TCRdb table lists in-frame clones only, not all of them. The record shows 6,000 to 9,500 clones for this sample, with no singletons present. Sequencing used PBMCs, obtained approximately 92 days after allogeneic stem cell transplant with posttransplant cyclophosphamide. These receptors were taken from a female patient in her 60s who received an allogeneic stem cell transplant from an unrelated donor, was CMV-positive, and had acute GVHD only. T cells may partly derive from the graft donor. Both conserved end residues are part of each CDR3. The D gene is left open where the match is weak.

TRBV4-1	-	TRBJ2-5	CASSQVGGQETQYF
TRBV5-1	TRBD2	TRBJ2-3	CASSLSSGGAGDTQYF
TRBV7-8	TRBD2	TRBJ2-1	CASSLAQVRGSSYNEQFF
TRBV7-9	-	TRBJ1-1	CASKAGEVNTEAFF
TRBV7-2	TRBD1	TRBJ1-6	CASSVRQGSNSPLHF
TRBV7-9	-	TRBJ1-4	CASSSPVSRGEKLFF
TRBV30	-	TRBJ2-1	CAWRVLASPYNEQFF
TRBV5-1	-	TRBJ1-1	CASSSPDRGTEAFF
TRBV6-6	TRBD1	TRBJ2-5	CASSGQGVGTQYF
TRBV6-2/TRBV6-3	TRBD2	TRBJ2-1	CASSYPVGGRAGVYNEQFF
TRBV6-1	TRBD1	TRBJ2-2	CASSTRTGNTGELFF
TRBV12-3/TRBV12-4	TRBD1	TRBJ2-1	CASSRDRGLVAYADEQFF
TRBV7-6	TRBD2	TRBJ2-7	CASSVGTSGYSYEQYF
TRBV11-1	-	TRBJ2-7	CASSLGPTSSYEQYF
TRBV5-1	-	TRBJ2-3	CASKAGDTQYF
TRBV9	-	TRBJ2-3	CASSASLITSTDTQYF
TRBV5-1	-	TRBJ1-4	CASSSEGGNEKLFF
TRBV28	TRBD2	TRBJ2-1	CASRKGLAGNNEQFF
TRBV12-3/TRBV12-4	TRBD1	TRBJ2-5	CASSFRTGGAETQYF
TRBV27	-	TRBJ1-4	CASSAAGYNEKLFF
TRBV5-5	TRBD1	TRBJ1-1	CASTPGTGAETEAFF
TRBV7-9	-	TRBJ2-1	CASSPTSFSYNEQFF
TRBV11-2	-	TRBJ2-5	CASSLVGETQYF
TRBV19	TRBD1	TRBJ1-5	CASSGQVNQPQHF
TRBV5-8	TRBD1	TRBJ1-3	CASSRRTGRSSGNTIYF